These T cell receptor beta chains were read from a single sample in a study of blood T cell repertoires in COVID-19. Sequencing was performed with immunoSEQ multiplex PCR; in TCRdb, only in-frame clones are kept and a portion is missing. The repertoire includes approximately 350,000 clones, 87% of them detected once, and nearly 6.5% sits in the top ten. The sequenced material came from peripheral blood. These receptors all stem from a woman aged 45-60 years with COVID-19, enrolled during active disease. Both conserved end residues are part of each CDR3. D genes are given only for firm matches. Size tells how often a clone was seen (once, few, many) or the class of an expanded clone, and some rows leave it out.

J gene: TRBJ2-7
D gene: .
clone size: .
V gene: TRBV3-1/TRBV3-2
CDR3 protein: CASSQRGLPYEQYF
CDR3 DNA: TGTGCCAGCAGCCAGAGGGGACTGCCCTACGAGCAGTACTTC

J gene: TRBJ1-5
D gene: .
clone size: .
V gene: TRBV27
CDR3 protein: CASSSGEGGYSNQPQHF
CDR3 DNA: TGTGCCAGCAGTTCGGGCGAGGGCGGCTATAGCAATCAGCCCCAGCATTTT

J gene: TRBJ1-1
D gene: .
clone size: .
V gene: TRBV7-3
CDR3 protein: CASSSQKGTEAFF
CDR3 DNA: TGTGCCAGCAGCTCCCAAAAGGGGACTGAAGCTTTCTTT

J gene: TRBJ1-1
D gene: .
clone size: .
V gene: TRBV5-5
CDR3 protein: CASSYDLGGNTEAFF
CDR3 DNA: TGTGCCAGCAGCTATGACTTAGGAGGGAACACTGAAGCTTTCTTT

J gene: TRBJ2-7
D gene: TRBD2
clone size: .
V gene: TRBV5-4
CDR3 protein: CASSSAAGVAYEQYF
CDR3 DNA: TGTGCCAGCAGCTCGGCTGCGGGAGTGGCCTACGAGCAGTACTTC

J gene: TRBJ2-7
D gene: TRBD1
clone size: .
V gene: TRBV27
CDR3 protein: CASSPGQGAYEQYF
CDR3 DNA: TGTGCCAGTTCCCCCGGACAGGGGGCCTACGAGCAGTACTTC

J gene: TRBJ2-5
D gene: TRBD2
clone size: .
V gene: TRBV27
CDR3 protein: CASGWVAGGPFETQYF
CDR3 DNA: TGTGCCAGCGGGTGGGTAGCGGGAGGGCCGTTCGAGACCCAGTACTTC

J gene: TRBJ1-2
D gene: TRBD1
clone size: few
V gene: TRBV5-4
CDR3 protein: CASSSGQVDYGYTF
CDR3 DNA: TGTGCCAGCAGCTCCGGACAGGTCGACTATGGCTACACCTTC

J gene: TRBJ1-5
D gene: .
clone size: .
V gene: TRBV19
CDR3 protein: CASSIGTGYQPQHF
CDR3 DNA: TGTGCCAGTAGTATAGGCACAGGGTATCAGCCCCAGCATTTT

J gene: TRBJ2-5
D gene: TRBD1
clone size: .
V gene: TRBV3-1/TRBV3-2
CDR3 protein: CASSQPGQGYQETQYF
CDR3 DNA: TGTGCCAGCAGCCAACCGGGACAGGGATACCAAGAGACCCAGTACTTC

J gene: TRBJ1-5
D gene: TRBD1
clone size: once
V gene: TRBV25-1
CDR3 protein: CASAQGGFQPQHF
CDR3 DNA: TGTGCCAGCGCCCAGGGGGGATTTCAGCCCCAGCATTTT

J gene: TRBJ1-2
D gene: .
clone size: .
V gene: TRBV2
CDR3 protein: CARTKARGIYGYTF
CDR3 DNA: TGTGCCAGAACGAAGGCCAGGGGAATCTATGGCTACACCTTC

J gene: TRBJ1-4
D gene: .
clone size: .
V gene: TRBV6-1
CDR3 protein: CASSEGKGFGKLFF
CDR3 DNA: TGTGCCAGCAGTGAAGGAAAGGGGTTTGGAAAACTGTTTTTT

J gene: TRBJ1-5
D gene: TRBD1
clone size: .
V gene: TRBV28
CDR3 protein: CASSLLQGVNQPQHF
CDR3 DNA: TGTGCCAGCAGTTTACTACAGGGGGTGAATCAGCCCCAGCATTTT

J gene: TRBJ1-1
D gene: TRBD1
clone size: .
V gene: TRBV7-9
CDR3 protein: CASSSPGQFMNTEAFF
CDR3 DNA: TGTGCCAGCAGCTCGCCGGGACAGTTCATGAACACTGAAGCTTTCTTT

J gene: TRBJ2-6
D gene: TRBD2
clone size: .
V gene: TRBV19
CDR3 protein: CASTPGGGAGANVLTF
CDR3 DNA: TGTGCCAGTACCCCCGGCGGGGGTGCCGGGGCCAACGTCCTGACTTTC

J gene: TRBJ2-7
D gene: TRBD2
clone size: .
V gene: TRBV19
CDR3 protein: CASSIGTSGSEQYF
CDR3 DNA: TGTGCCAGTAGTATAGGGACTAGCGGGAGCGAGCAGTACTTC

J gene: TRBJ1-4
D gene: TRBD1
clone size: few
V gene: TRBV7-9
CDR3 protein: CASSLGEGAGEKLFF
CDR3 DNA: TGTGCCAGCAGCTTAGGCGAGGGGGCAGGGGAAAAACTGTTTTTT

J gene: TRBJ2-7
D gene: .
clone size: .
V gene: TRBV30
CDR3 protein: CAWSLGVLTYEQYF
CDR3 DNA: TGTGCCTGGAGTCTGGGAGTCCTAACCTACGAGCAGTACTTC

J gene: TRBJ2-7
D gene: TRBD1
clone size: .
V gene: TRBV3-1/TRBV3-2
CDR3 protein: CASSPANRDRGAEQYF
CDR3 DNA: TGTGCCAGCAGCCCGGCGAACCGGGACAGGGGGGCCGAGCAGTACTTC

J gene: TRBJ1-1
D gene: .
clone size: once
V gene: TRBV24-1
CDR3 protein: CATSDTGSSRTEAFF
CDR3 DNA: TGTGCCACCAGTGACACCGGGTCCTCTAGGACTGAAGCTTTCTTT

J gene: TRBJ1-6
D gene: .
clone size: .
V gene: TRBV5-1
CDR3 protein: CASSLLPGVAKYASPLHF
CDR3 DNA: TGCGCCAGCAGCTTGCTTCCAGGGGTTGCCAAATATGCCTCACCCCTCCACTTT